This T cell receptor (beta chain) was profiled in a study of tumour-infiltrating T cells in Burkitt lymphoma (dated by TCRdb to 2018 to 2020). Notes on the research overall: TCR repertoire data were correlated with clinical outcome; productive clonality predicted overall and progression-free survival, independent of established prognosticators including age at diagnosis.

About this clone itself: No antigen is known for it. No quality values exist for individual bases; no much larger clone is one base distant.

Receptor amplification or capture employed the immunoSEQ multiplex PCR assay. The immuneACCESS repertoire file appears here via TCRdb, limited to in-frame rearrangements. These files lack a portion of the clones; in checked studies, under half of the deficit traces to unresolved V genes, and the cause of the others is not known. This sample lists about 2,600 clones; around four fifths were detected once. 5.5% to 7.5% of the sample is held by the ten biggest clonotypes. Trimming leaves V shorter by 2 bases and J shorter by 1 base, with the junction holding 9 bases beyond the gene matches. The cysteine opens and the phenylalanine closes a CDR3 of 17 amino acids. Of all the DNA, just the CDR3 is kept, 51 bases in frame from base 1. CDR1 and CDR2 were assigned from the germline V gene as SGHVT and SQSDAQ.

This receptor was identified in a human donor with diffuse large B-cell lymphoma. Source material: tumor tissue. The chain uses TRBV7-4 and TRBJ2-7, with TRBD2 identical over 9 junction bases. The DNA is as follows: TGTGCCAGCAGCTTATATTCGACTAGCGGTGAATCCTACGAGCAGTACTTC. Its protein is CASSLYSTSGESYEQYF.